The 30 T cell receptor beta chains reported below all come from one sample, sequenced in a study of control samples from healthy donors and cancer patients. Data came from immunoSEQ multiplex PCR; TCRdb stores just in-frame clones and leaves some out. The sample consists of about 120,000 clones, approximately 93% of them appearing once. Material for sequencing was blood. Every receptor here comes from a man aged 25 to 45 in good health.

The V and J genes are TRBV5-4 and TRBJ2-5; D is possibly TRBD1 (6 bases). Trimming stripped 1 base from V and 2 bases from J, with 9 bases between. Germline CDR1 reads SGHNT; CDR2 reads YYREEE (reference sequence). The CDR3 length is 14 residues. CDR3 sequence: CASSLLTGQETQYF. DNA for the CDR3: TGTGCCAGCAGCTTGCTGACAGGACAAGAGACCCAGTACTTC.

The genes are TRBV28 and TRBJ1-2, with a possible D match to TRBD1 (6 bases). The CDR3 consists of 15 residues. Deletions cut 7 bases from V and 2 bases from J, with 17 bases between. CDR1 is MDHEN and CDR2 is SYDVKM in the germline V gene. CDR3 DNA: TGTGCCAGCAATTCAGGGGAGAAGGCGAACTATGGCTACACCTTC. It yields the protein CASNSGEKANYGYTF.

The chain carries TRBV7-2 and TRBJ2-3, with D maybe TRBD2 (6 bases). From germline, CDR1 is SGHTA and CDR2 FQGNSA. V was clipped by 2 bases and J by 4 bases, with 13 bases between them. CDR3 size: 15 residues. The CDR3, as DNA: TGTGCCAGCAGCTTACTTCCGCGGGGCGCAGATACGCAGTATTTT. Translated, it gives CASSLLPRGADTQYF.

The gene calls are TRBV5-1 and TRBJ2-7; 7 bases map to TRBD1. The CDR3 totals 14 residues. The trim removed 7 bases at V and 4 bases at J, leaving 11 bases unmatched. From germline, CDR1 is SGHRS and CDR2 YFSETQ. The CDR3 DNA reads TGCGCCAGCGGTTACGGGGACAGTCTGTACGAGCAGTACTTC. Protein sequence: CASGYGDSLYEQYF.

The CDR3 spells CASSTGTSFTSQYV. For the CDR3, the DNA is TGTGCCAGCAGCACGGGGACTAGCTTTACCTCGCAGTACGTC. The chain is built from TRBV11-2 and TRBJ2-7; 9 bases line up with TRBD2. The trim removed 5 bases at V and 9 bases at J, leaving 11 bases unmatched. Germline V CDR1 and CDR2: SGHAT, FQNNGV. The CDR3 totals 14 residues.

The rearrangement joins TRBV14 to TRBJ2-5; 11 positions agree with TRBD1. Germline V gives CDR1 SGHDN, CDR2 FVKESK. The V segment lost 2 bases and the J segment 0 bases; nucleotides outside the gene matches: 20. This CDR3 contains 22 residues. In DNA, the CDR3 is TGTGCCAGCAGCCAAACAGCCCCCGGGACAGGGGGTCAAAGGCGGTACCAAGAGACCCAGTACTTC. It is translated as CASSQTAPGTGGQRRYQETQYF. Drawing the rest from reference TRBV14 and TRBJ2-5, the complete variable domain is EAGVTQFPSHSVIEKGQTVTLRCDPISGHDNLYWYRRVMGKEIKFLLHFVKESKQDESGMPNNRFLAERTGGTYSTLKVQPAELEDSGVYFCASSQTAPGTGGQRRYQETQYFGPGTRLLVL.

V gene TRBV27 combines with J gene TRBJ1-1; no clear D. The CDR3 sequence is 13 residues long. CDR1 is MNHEY, CDR2 SMNVEV, per germline (reference sequence). Trimming pared 3 bases from V and 3 bases from J, leaving 8 bases between. The CDR3 DNA follows: TGTGCCAGCAGTTTTGGTGGATACACTGAAGCTTTCTTT. Its translation is CASSFGGYTEAFF.

The chain links TRBV6-5 to TRBJ1-4; D gene ambiguous. V dropped 5 bases and J dropped 0 bases, with 10 bases sitting between them. This CDR3 has 15 residues. The germline V gene encodes CDR1 MNHEY and CDR2 SVGAGI. The CDR3 coding sequence is TGTGCCAGCAGTCTGGGGTATTCAACTAATGAAAAACTGTTTTTT. Its translation: CASSLGYSTNEKLFF.

The V call is TRBV2, the J call TRBJ1-2, with D uncertain. V lost 7 bases, J lost 5 bases, and 17 bases lay in between. Germline V lookup: CDR1 SNHLY, CDR2 FYNNEI. The CDR3 has 14 residues. The CDR3 DNA follows: TGTGCCAGCACCCCCCTTGGCGGATCGTATGGCTACACCTTC. It codes for CASTPLGGSYGYTF.

This chain connects TRBV6-1 to TRBJ1-5; tentative D call: TRBD1 (5 bases). This CDR3 has 14 amino acids. The germline CDR1 and CDR2 sequences are MNHNS and SASEGT. V lost 5 bases, J lost 6 bases, and 14 bases lay in between. CDR3 sequence reads: CASSLRGGGQPQHF. The CDR3 nucleotides are TGTGCCAGCAGTTTGAGGGGAGGCGGTCAGCCCCAGCATTTT.

This chain links TRBV10-2 with TRBJ2-2; a possible D gene is TRBD1 (5 bases). Looked up from germline, CDR1 is WSHSY and CDR2 is SAAADI. Trimming pared 8 bases from V and 3 bases from J, leaving 13 bases between. The CDR3 extends over 14 amino acids. CDR3 DNA sequence: TGCGCCAGCTCCTGGACACCTTACACCGGGGAGCTGTTTTTT. It codes for CASSWTPYTGELFF.

The rearrangement links TRBV15 to TRBJ2-1; 13 bases fit TRBD2. V gave up 3 bases and J gave up 6 bases; unmatched junction bases: 5. Per germline, CDR1 LNHNV and CDR2 YYDKDF (reference sequence). CDR3 size: 16 residues. The CDR3 loop reads CATSRVTSGGANEQFF. The CDR3 nucleotides are TGTGCCACCAGCAGGGTTACTAGCGGGGGGGCCAATGAGCAGTTCTTC.

The chain is built from TRBV6-4 and TRBJ1-6; possible D gene TRBD1, 6 bases. This CDR3 is 16 amino acids long. The germline V and J ends were trimmed by 0 bases and 10 bases, with 16 bases remaining between them. Germline V gives CDR1 MRHNA, CDR2 SNTAGT. Here the CDR3 reads CASSDSAGAGRSPLHF. The CDR3 coding sequence is TGTGCCAGCAGTGACTCAGCAGGGGCAGGAAGGTCACCCCTCCACTTT.

The rearrangement uses TRBV9 and TRBJ1-2; D is unresolved. This CDR3 comprises 15 residues. Trimming cost V 4 bases and J 2 bases, with 15 bases left between them. In germline, CDR1 is SGDLS, CDR2 YYNGEE. This chain's CDR3 is CASSPSHIGNYGYTF. In DNA, the CDR3 is TGTGCCAGCAGCCCCTCCCACATTGGAAACTATGGCTACACCTTC.

The chain is built from TRBV6-5 and TRBJ1-1; D is unclear. The V end was cut by 2 bases, the J end by 3 bases, with 16 bases between. Germline-derived CDR1 and CDR2 are MNHEY and SVGAGI. CDR3 size: 16 residues. The CDR3 coding sequence is TGTGCCAGCAGTTACAATTCCGCTGGGAGGGACACTGAAGCTTTCTTT. It specifies CASSYNSAGRDTEAFF.

This chain uses TRBV10-1 with TRBJ1-2; 9 positions agree with TRBD1. With V trimmed by 5 bases and J by 4 bases, 8 bases remained unmatched. CDR1 and CDR2 (germline): WNHNN, SYGVQD (reference sequence). This CDR3 region has 15 residues. CDR3 DNA: TGCGCCAGCAGTCCCGGGACAGGGTTAGCCTATGGCTACACCTTC. This sequence encodes CASSPGTGLAYGYTF.

This clone was found once. This chain uses TRBV11-2 with TRBJ1-1; TRBD1 matches 7 bases. The CDR3 contains 13 residues. V lost 5 bases and J lost 11; bases outside the gene matches: 11. CDR1 and CDR2 (germline): SGHAT, FQNNGV. The CDR3 DNA reads as TGTGCCAGCAGCCCACGGGACAGCCTAGAGGCTTTCTTT. Protein sequence: CASSPRDSLEAFF.

This clone was recorded only once. V gene TRBV7-8 combines with J gene TRBJ2-5; D is unclear. Germline CDR1 SGHVS, CDR2 FQNEAQ. Between the trimmed V and J ends, which lost 5 bases and 5 bases, there was a span of 12 bases. This CDR3 comprises 13 residues. The CDR3 bases are TGTGCCAGCAGCCCGGGCCCCTTTGAGACCCAGTACTTC. Protein: CASSPGPFETQYF.

The chain's CDR3 is CASGVFLMYGYEHRGAVF. CDR3 coding DNA: TGTGCCAGCGGCGTATTCCTAATGTACGGATACGAACACCGGGGAGCTGTTTTT. The V and J genes are TRBV21-1 and TRBJ2-2; TRBD2 was called by the table and not checked on the DNA. TRBV21-1 is given as a pseudogene. The CDR3 totals 18 residues.

The V and J genes are TRBV7-2 and TRBJ2-5, with no clear D. The V gene's germline CDR1 is SGHTA and CDR2 FQGNSA. CDR3 length: 13 amino acids. V gave up 0 bases and J gave up 3 bases, with 5 bases separating them. CDR3 DNA sequence: TGTGCCAGCAGCTTAGCTATCGAAGAGACCCAGTACTTC. Translated: CASSLAIEETQYF.

The rearrangement links TRBV30 to TRBJ1-2; TRBD1 might be the D (5 bases). V was cut by 2 bases and J by 1 base, with 11 bases left in between. Germline values: CDR1 GTSNPN, CDR2 SVGIG (reference sequence). The CDR3 totals 14 residues. CDR3 bases: TGTGCCTGGAGTTATGCAGGGATTAACTATGGCTACACCTTC. Its translation: CAWSYAGINYGYTF. Full variable domain (missing parts from reference TRBV30 and TRBJ1-2): SQTIHQWPATLVQPVGSPLSLECTVEGTSNPNLYWYRQAAGRGLQLLFYSVGIGQISSEVPQNLSASRPQDRQFILSSKKLLLSDSGFYLCAWSYAGINYGYTFGSGTRLTVV.

This clone was found a few times. CDR3 amino acids: CASSLGPYQPQHF. DNA of the CDR3: TGTGCCAGCAGCTTAGGACCATATCAGCCCCAGCATTTT. The gene calls are TRBV7-7 and TRBJ1-5, with D unresolved. V lost 1 base and J lost 5, with 6 bases in between. This CDR3 is 13 amino acids long. Looked up from germline, CDR1 is SSHAT and CDR2 is FNYEAQ (reference sequence).

The chain is built from TRBV19 and TRBJ1-3; D uncertain. This CDR3 is built from 16 residues. V shed 6 bases and J shed 0 bases, with 15 bases lying between them. Germline loops: CDR1 LNHDA, CDR2 SQIVND (reference sequence). The CDR3, as DNA: TGTGCCAGTAGATGGAATACACGGATCTCTGGAAACACCATATATTTT. Its protein product is CASRWNTRISGNTIYF.

The chain is built from TRBV5-4 and TRBJ2-2; D perhaps matches TRBD1 (6 bases). Germline assignment: CDR1 SGHNT and CDR2 YYREEE (reference sequence). This CDR3 is 16 amino acids long. V dropped 3 bases and J dropped 7 bases, with 19 bases sitting between them. DNA of the CDR3: TGTGCCAGCAGCTACGGCCAGGGGATTTACATCGGGGAGCTGTTTTTT. This sequence encodes CASSYGQGIYIGELFF.

The CDR3: CASSGRTGFYNSPLHF. Written as DNA, the CDR3 is TGTGCCAGCAGTGGCCGGACAGGGTTCTATAATTCACCCCTCCACTTT. The chain carries TRBV6-1 and TRBJ1-6; 8 bases are shared with TRBD1. The CDR3 is 16 amino acids. Trimming took 4 bases from V and 3 from J; bases not matched to a gene: 5. From germline, CDR1 is MNHNS and CDR2 SASEGT.

The V call is TRBV2, the J call TRBJ1-6; tentative D call: TRBD1 (5 bases). The CDR3 covers 18 residues. The V gene's germline CDR1 is SNHLY and CDR2 FYNNEI. Trimming took off 5 bases at V and 0 bases at J, with 17 bases between the two ends. The CDR3 DNA is TGTGCCAGCAGTTCTGGGGGGGTTTTAAGCTCCTATAATTCACCCCTCCACTTT. Protein sequence: CASSSGGVLSSYNSPLHF.

This chain joins TRBV5-6 and TRBJ1-1; D may be TRBD1 (6 bases). This CDR3 is 15 amino acids long. The germline gives CDR1 SGHDT, CDR2 YYEEEE. The V gene lost 1 base and the J gene lost 0 bases, with 10 bases spanning the gap. CDR3 bases: TGTGCCAGCAGCTTGACTGCAGGGGTGAACACTGAAGCTTTCTTT. This codes for CASSLTAGVNTEAFF.

The rearrangement links TRBV24-1 to TRBJ1-5, with D perhaps matching TRBD1 (5 bases). The germline V and J ends were trimmed by 2 bases and 3 bases, with 13 bases remaining between them. Germline CDR1 is KGHDR and CDR2 is SFDVKD. CDR3 length: 16 residues. The CDR3 spells CATSDSRGGHNQPQHF. Here the CDR3 DNA reads TGTGCCACCAGTGATTCTCGGGGCGGCCACAATCAGCCCCAGCATTTT.

The rearrangement uses TRBV5-1 and TRBJ2-6; D possibly matches TRBD1 or TRBD2 (5 bases each). V gave up 2 bases and J gave up 0 bases, with 12 bases separating them. CDR1 and CDR2 from the germline V gene are SGHRS and YFSETQ. This CDR3 is built from 17 residues. In DNA form, the CDR3 reads TGCGCCAGCAGCTTCCTGGGACCCGTCTCTGGGGCCAACGTCCTGACTTTC. Residues: CASSFLGPVSGANVLTF. Full variable domain (missing parts from reference TRBV5-1 and TRBJ2-6): KAGVTQTPRYLIKTRGQQVTLSCSPISGHRSVSWYQQTPGQGLQFLFEYFSETQRNKGNFPGRFSGRQFSNSRSEMNVSTLELGDSALYLCASSFLGPVSGANVLTFGAGSRLTVL.

The rearrangement links TRBV7-2 to TRBJ2-5, with 7 nucleotides matching TRBD1. CDR1 is SGHTA and CDR2 is FQGNSA in the germline V gene. CDR3 length equals 17 residues. Trimming removed 2 bases from V and 5 bases from J; junction bases left unmatched: 14. CDR3 sequence: CASSLPFRQGRGETQYF. DNA of the CDR3: TGTGCCAGCAGCTTACCTTTTCGACAGGGTCGGGGTGAGACCCAGTACTTC. Filled out from reference TRBV7-2 and TRBJ2-5, the complete variable domain reads GAGVSQSPSNKVTEKGKDVELRCDPISGHTALYWYRQSLGQGLEFLIYFQGNSAPDKSGLPSDRFSAERTGGSVSTLTIQRTQQEDSAVYLCASSLPFRQGRGETQYFGPGTRLLVL.